These 27 T cell receptor beta chains came from one sample sequenced in a study of blood T cell repertoires in COVID-19. Clones were read by immunoSEQ multiplex PCR, and TCRdb kept only the in-frame ones, dropping some. The sample comprises about 120,000 clones, around four fifths of which are singletons, and 8.1% rests with the top ten. Sequencing was carried out using peripheral blood. These TCRs come from a woman aged 40-49 years with acute or convalescent COVID-19.

This clone was seen more than once but under ten times. The chain is built from TRBV2 and TRBJ1-1, with 9 nucleotides matching TRBD1. CDR1 and CDR2 (germline): SNHLY, FYNNEI. The CDR3 consists of 15 residues. The trim removed 5 bases at V and 0 bases at J, leaving 4 bases unmatched. The chain's CDR3 is CASSKQGAMNTEAFF. The CDR3 DNA reads as TGTGCCAGCAGTAAACAGGGGGCGATGAACACTGAAGCTTTCTTT.

The V and J genes are TRBV7-3 and TRBJ2-5; D gene uncertain. Germline V gene data show CDR1 as SGHTA and CDR2 as FQGTGA. The CDR3 is 13 amino acids. The ends were cut back, 4 bases at V and 3 bases at J, with 9 bases in the middle. The CDR3 DNA reads as TGTGCCAGCAGCTCGGTAGCCAAAGAGACCCAGTACTTC. It encodes CASSSVAKETQYF.

This clone was observed a single time. The chain links TRBV5-4 to TRBJ2-2, with 10 nucleotides matching TRBD1. Germline CDR1 SGHNT, CDR2 YYREEE (reference sequence). V trimming: 6 bases; J trimming: 5 bases; junction bases outside the gene matches: 7. CDR3 length equals 15 residues. CDR3 sequence: CASNLDRGMTGELFF. CDR3 coding DNA: TGTGCCAGCAACCTGGACAGGGGGATGACCGGGGAGCTGTTTTTT.

The V gene is TRBV7-2, the J gene TRBJ2-5; D is ambiguous. The CDR3 covers 14 residues. V lost 3 bases to trimming and J lost 2 bases, with 10 bases between them. Germline assignment: CDR1 SGHTA and CDR2 FQGNSA. The CDR3 nucleotides are TGTGCCAGCAGCTTTTCCTCGGGTCAAGAGACCCAGTACTTC. Amino acids: CASSFSSGQETQYF.

The chain couples TRBV7-9 to TRBJ1-4; a weak D match, TRBD1 (6 bases). CDR1 and CDR2 (germline): SEHNR, FQNEAQ (reference sequence). The V and J ends lost 5 bases and 5 bases respectively, with 24 bases between them. This CDR3 has 18 amino acids. The CDR3 nucleotides are TGTGCCAGCAGCATAGGGACTTACAGGGAAGAGGGGAATGAAAAACTGTTTTTT. Its protein product is CASSIGTYREEGNEKLFF. The full variable domain, rest sourced from reference TRBV7-9 and TRBJ1-4, is DTGVSQNPRHKITKRGQNVTFRCDPISEHNRLYWYRQTLGQGPEFLTYFQNEAQLEKSRLLSDRFSAERPKGSFSTLEIQRTEQGDSAMYLCASSIGTYREEGNEKLFFGSGTQLSVL.

This rearrangement joins TRBV27 to TRBJ1-1; D might be TRBD1 (5 bases). CDR1 and CDR2 (germline): MNHEY, SMNVEV (reference sequence). This CDR3 has 13 amino acids. V lost 8 bases, J lost 2 bases, and 12 bases lay in between. CDR3 bases: TGTGCCAGCTTTCAGGGTCTTAACACTGAAGCTTTCTTT. This translates into CASFQGLNTEAFF.

J is TRBJ2-2 and V is TRBV13, with D maybe TRBD1 (5 bases). This CDR3 region has 16 residues. Germline V gene sequence: CDR1 PRHDT, CDR2 FYEKMQ (reference sequence). Trimming pared 3 bases from V and 5 bases from J, leaving 16 bases between. The CDR3 DNA reads as TGTGCCAGCAGCTTCCCGTCGCAGGGTAGGACCGGGGAGCTGTTTTTT. It encodes CASSFPSQGRTGELFF.

CDR3 DNA sequence: TGTGCCAGCAGCGAAGGGACTGTCTCTGGAAACACCATATATTTT. The encoded protein is CASSEGTVSGNTIYF. The J gene is TRBJ1-3, the V gene TRBV9; TRBD1 might be the D (5 bases). This CDR3 comprises 15 residues. Germline CDR1 is SGDLS and CDR2 is YYNGEE. The V and J ends lost 3 bases and 0 bases respectively, with 10 bases between them. Using reference TRBV9 and TRBJ1-3 for the parts outside the CDR3, the full variable domain is DSGVTQTPKHLITATGQRVTLRCSPRSGDLSVYWYQQSLDQGLQFLIQYYNGEERAKGNILERFSAQQFPDLHSELNLSSLELGDSALYFCASSEGTVSGNTIYFGEGSWLTVV.

The CDR3 DNA reads TGTGCCAGCAGCTCGAGCCCAGATACGCAGTATTTT. Translation gives CASSSSPDTQYF. The rearrangement links TRBV7-2 to TRBJ2-3, with D unclear. This CDR3 has 12 residues. Germline V CDR1 and CDR2: SGHTA, FQGNSA. Trimming took 4 bases from V and 4 from J, leaving 6 bases between them.

This clone was found many times. V and J are TRBV6-5 and TRBJ1-3; D is undetermined. The CDR3 is 15 residues long. CDR1 and CDR2 from the germline V gene are MNHEY and SVGAGI. V was pared by 0 bases and J by 0 bases, with 6 bases between. CDR3: CASSYSAGSGNTIYF. The CDR3, as DNA: TGTGCCAGCAGTTACTCAGCCGGCTCTGGAAACACCATATATTTT.

The CDR3 region is CASSSQGAGGELFF. CDR3 coding DNA: TGTGCCAGCAGCTCACAGGGGGCAGGCGGGGAGCTGTTTTTT. The J gene is TRBJ2-2, the V gene TRBV7-3; 9 nucleotides match TRBD1. V gave up 4 bases and J gave up 7 bases; unmatched junction bases: 4. Germline loops: CDR1 SGHTA, CDR2 FQGTGA. CDR3 length: 14 amino acids.

This clone is a singleton in its sample. The rearrangement links TRBV5-6 to TRBJ2-1; D unclear. CDR3 length: 13 residues. Germline assignment: CDR1 SGHDT and CDR2 YYEEEE. Trimming removed 5 bases at V and 5 bases at J, with 11 bases between. CDR3 in amino acids: CASSSGPHNEQFF. CDR3 coding DNA: TGTGCCAGCAGTTCAGGCCCCCACAATGAGCAGTTCTTC.

This clone was picked up one time. The rearrangement joins TRBV7-2 to TRBJ1-5, with 8 bases fitting TRBD1. CDR1 and CDR2 from the germline V gene are SGHTA and FQGNSA. V dropped 4 bases and J dropped 3; count of bases not matched to a gene: 8. This CDR3 is 16 amino acids long. DNA for the CDR3: TGTGCCAGCAGCTCCGGACAGGGTAGGAACAATCAGCCCCAGCATTTT. As protein: CASSSGQGRNNQPQHF.

This clone occurred once. The J gene is TRBJ2-5, the V gene TRBV3-1 (or the pseudogene TRBV3-2); 10 positions match TRBD2. There are 19 residues in the CDR3. In germline, CDR1 is LGHDT, CDR2 YNNKEL (reference sequence). V shed 0 bases, J shed 4 bases, and the junction held 14 bases outside the gene matches. The CDR3 nucleotides are TGTGCCAGCAGCCAAGAAATGGCCGGGACTAGCGAAATAGGAGAGACCCAGTACTTC. Amino acid sequence: CASSQEMAGTSEIGETQYF.

This clone was detected once. V usage is TRBV7-9 and J usage is TRBJ1-2; a possible D gene is TRBD1 (5 bases). Trimming shortened V by 5 bases and J by 7 bases, and 23 bases separated the two germline ends. Germline assignment: CDR1 SEHNR and CDR2 FQNEAQ (reference sequence). CDR3 length: 16 amino acids. The CDR3: CASSPRGGFDKGGYTF. CDR3 bases: TGTGCCAGCAGCCCCCGCGGGGGGTTTGATAAAGGTGGCTACACCTTC.

The chain employs TRBV9 and TRBJ2-1; 11 bases align to TRBD2. This CDR3 is built from 16 residues. The J segment lost 0 bases and the V segment lost 4 bases, leaving 3 bases of the junction unmatched. The germline V gene has CDR1 SGDLS and CDR2 YYNGEE. The CDR3 bases are TGTGCCAGCAGCACTAGCGGGGGTCGCTCCTACAATGAGCAGTTCTTC. This sequence encodes CASSTSGGRSYNEQFF.

CDR3 DNA sequence: TGCGCCAGCAGCTTGGGTGCGGTTATGAACACTGAAGCTTTCTTT. Translation gives CASSLGAVMNTEAFF. The chain joins TRBV5-1 to TRBJ1-1, with unresolved D. Germline V gene data show CDR1 as SGHRS and CDR2 as YFSETQ. Between the trimmed V and J ends, which lost 0 bases and 0 bases, there was a span of 9 bases. This CDR3 comprises 15 residues. Full variable domain (missing parts from reference TRBV5-1 and TRBJ1-1): KAGVTQTPRYLIKTRGQQVTLSCSPISGHRSVSWYQQTPGQGLQFLFEYFSETQRNKGNFPGRFSGRQFSNSRSEMNVSTLELGDSALYLCASSLGAVMNTEAFFGQGTRLTVV.

The sample holds a few counts of this clone. V is TRBV6-5 and J is TRBJ1-2; D might be TRBD1 (5 bases). Per germline, CDR1 MNHEY and CDR2 SVGAGI. There are 14 residues in the CDR3. V was clipped by 0 bases and J by 6 bases, with 11 bases between them. CDR3 in amino acids: CASSYSTDVDGYTF. The CDR3 nucleotides are TGTGCCAGCAGTTACTCGACAGACGTGGATGGCTACACCTTC.

The V gene is TRBV5-4, the J gene TRBJ2-1; 7 nucleotides line up with TRBD1. The V gene end was trimmed by 3 bases and the J gene end by 2 bases; junction bases not matched to a gene: 5. The V gene's germline CDR1 is SGHNT and CDR2 YYREEE (reference sequence). The CDR3 is 15 residues long. DNA of the CDR3: TGTGCCAGCAGCTACCGGGACAGACCCTACAATGAGCAGTTCTTC. Its translation: CASSYRDRPYNEQFF.

This chain uses TRBV3-1 (or the pseudogene TRBV3-2) with TRBJ2-1; perhaps TRBD2 as D (7 bases). There are 17 residues in the CDR3. V was pared by 0 bases and J by 4 bases, with 16 bases between. Germline CDR1 reads LGHDT; CDR2 reads YNNKEL (reference sequence). The CDR3 DNA reads TGTGCCAGCAGCCAAGACCCGGGGCGGGGGCCGTACAATGAGCAGTTCTTC. Its translation: CASSQDPGRGPYNEQFF.

This clone was detected once. V usage is TRBV19 and J usage is TRBJ2-1; D possibly corresponds to TRBD2 (5 bases). Trimming took 4 bases from V and 1 from J, leaving 14 bases between them. The CDR3 loop spans 16 amino acids. The germline V gene has CDR1 LNHDA and CDR2 SQIVND (reference sequence). The CDR3 protein is CASSTWASGSYNEQFF. DNA for the CDR3: TGTGCCAGTAGTACGTGGGCTTCGGGGTCCTACAATGAGCAGTTCTTC.

The chain has TRBV7-2 and TRBJ1-2; 7 nucleotides align to TRBD1. This CDR3 contains 14 residues. Germline V lookup: CDR1 SGHTA, CDR2 FQGNSA. The V gene end was trimmed by 2 bases and the J gene end by 6 bases; junction bases not matched to a gene: 6. CDR3 DNA sequence: TGTGCCAGCAGCTTAACGCAGGGGGGCCATGGCTACACCTTC. Translated, it gives CASSLTQGGHGYTF.

This rearrangement joins TRBV4-1 to TRBJ2-7, with TRBD1 as a possible D gene (5 bases). The germline V gene encodes CDR1 MGHRA and CDR2 YSYEKL. Trimming stripped 1 base from V and 0 bases from J, with 10 bases between. This CDR3 region has 15 residues. Here the CDR3 DNA reads TGCGCCAGCAGCCAAGGGACACTGAGCTCCTACGAGCAGTACTTC. Its protein is CASSQGTLSSYEQYF.

The rearrangement uses TRBV6-5 and TRBJ2-3, with TRBD1 identical over 9 bases. J gave up 3 bases and V 6 bases, and 7 bases lay outside the gene matches. Germline CDR1 MNHEY, CDR2 SVGAGI. CDR3 length: 15 amino acids. CDR3 residues: CASSLDRGTTDTQYF. For the CDR3, the DNA is TGTGCCAGCAGCCTCGACAGGGGGACTACAGATACGCAGTATTTT.

This rearrangement joins TRBV7-2 to TRBJ2-7; a possible D gene is TRBD2 (6 bases). In germline, CDR1 is SGHTA, CDR2 FQGNSA. V lost 7 bases to trimming and J lost 2 bases, with 21 bases between them. This CDR3 comprises 16 residues. CDR3: CASTHTQLRGTYEQYF. The CDR3 DNA follows: TGTGCCAGCACCCACACCCAACTTCGGGGGACCTACGAGCAGTACTTC.

V usage is TRBV19 and J usage is TRBJ2-6; D ambiguous. V was pared by 7 bases and J by 2 bases, with 12 bases between. The CDR3 loop spans 15 amino acids. Germline CDR1 is LNHDA and CDR2 is SQIVND (reference sequence). This chain's CDR3 is CASMRAEAGANVLTF. CDR3 in DNA: TGTGCCAGTATGAGAGCAGAGGCTGGGGCCAACGTCCTGACTTTC.

The chain uses TRBV11-2 and TRBJ1-6, with D unresolved. The CDR3 totals 15 residues. CDR1 and CDR2 (germline): SGHAT, FQNNGV. V was trimmed by 2 bases and J by 6 bases, leaving 11 bases between them. Here the CDR3 reads CASSLTGSSNSPLHF. CDR3 sequence (DNA): TGTGCCAGCAGCTTAACGGGGAGTAGTAATTCACCCCTCCACTTT.